The rows below give T cell receptor beta chains drawn from one sample of a study of shared clonotypes between healthy human individuals. Profiling relied on immunoSEQ multiplex PCR, and the TCRdb table lists in-frame clones only, not all of them. The sample carries 520,000 or so clones, about four fifths recorded once. The material sequenced was PBMCs. These receptors were obtained from a middle-aged woman in good health. Some clones in this sample may be carry-over from other donors' samples. The CDR3 runs from the conserved cysteine through the conserved F or W. A D gene is named only where the DNA matches it firmly. Clone size is given for some rows only: seen once, a few or many times, or a class if the clone is expanded.

d_gene,v_gene,j_gene,abundance,CDR3nt,CDR3aa
TRBD2,TRBV5-1,TRBJ2-2,-,TGCGCCAGCAGAGTGCTAGCGGGAGGCGCTGGAACCGGGGAGCTGTTTTTT,CASRVLAGGAGTGELFF
-,TRBV2,TRBJ2-3,-,TGTGCCAGCCACCGGGACTCGGTAGATACGCAGTATTTT,CASHRDSVDTQYF
TRBD1,TRBV28,TRBJ1-2,-,TGTGCCAGCAGTGAACTTGGGGACAGGGGGCATTGCACCTTC,CASSELGDRGHCTF
TRBD2,TRBV9,TRBJ2-2,few,TGTGCCAGCAGGCGGGGGTCGAACACCGGGGAGCTGTTTTTT,CASRRGSNTGELFF
TRBD1,TRBV10-3,TRBJ1-1,-,TGTGCCATCAGTGCCGGGACAGTGAACACTGAAGCTTTCTTT,CAISAGTVNTEAFF
TRBD1,TRBV4-3,TRBJ2-2,-,TGCGCCAGCAGCCCCGGGACAGGGGGCGCCGGGGAGCTGTTTTTT,CASSPGTGGAGELFF
TRBD2,TRBV10-1,TRBJ2-1,-,TGCGCCAGCAGTGAGTCTGCCGGGAGGAATGAGCAGTTCTTC,CASSESAGRNEQFF
-,TRBV27,TRBJ1-1,-,TGTGCCAGCAGTTTGTTTGGGCGGCGGAACACTGAAGCTTTCTTT,CASSLFGRRNTEAFF
-,TRBV21-1,TRBJ1-2,-,TGTGCCAGCAGCAAAGCGCGCAATAACCACGGCGGCTACACCTTC,CASSKARNNHGGYTF
-,TRBV12-2,TRBJ1-5,-,TGTGCAAGTCGCCCCAAGAGGTCTTTATGCAATCAGCCCCAGCATTTT,CASRPKRSLCNQPQHF
-,TRBV19,TRBJ2-6,-,TGTGCCAGTAGTAGACCGACAGGCAGCTCTGGGGCCAACGTCCTGACTTTC,CASSRPTGSSGANVLTF
TRBD2,TRBV7-9,TRBJ2-3,few,TGTGCCAGCAGCCCCTCGGGGGGACCCACAGATACGCAGTATTTT,CASSPSGGPTDTQYF
-,TRBV19,TRBJ1-1,once,TGTGCCAGTAGTATAATTGGGGCCGTGGAGACTGAAGCTTTCTTT,CASSIIGAVETEAFF
-,TRBV9,TRBJ2-7,many,TGTGCCAGCAGCGTAGGAGGGTCCCTCTCCTACGAGCAGTACTTC,CASSVGGSLSYEQYF
TRBD2,TRBV29-1,TRBJ2-1,-,TGCAGCGCTATAGCGGGACTGCAGGGTGAGCAGTTCTTC,CSAIAGLQGEQFF
-,TRBV6-1,TRBJ1-5,-,TGTGCCAGCAGTGGTCTGAACGCGGGTAGCAATCAGCCCCAGCATTTT,CASSGLNAGSNQPQHF
TRBD1,TRBV28,TRBJ2-1,once,TGTGCCAGCAGTTACGACAGGGGGATATACAATGAGCAGTTCTTC,CASSYDRGIYNEQFF
-,TRBV7-9,TRBJ1-3,-,TGTGCCAGCATTGGGGGAAACACCATATATTTT,CASIGGNTIYF
-,TRBV19,TRBJ1-2,-,TGTGCCAGTAGTATAGATCTGGGAATTCCTAACTATGGCTACACCTTC,CASSIDLGIPNYGYTF
-,TRBV7-3,TRBJ2-2,few,TGTGCCAGCAGCTTATTTCAGGAGTCCGGGGAGCTGTTTTTT,CASSLFQESGELFF
TRBD1,TRBV7-2,TRBJ1-5,once,TGTGCCAGCAGCTTAGACACCGGGACAGGGAATCAGCCCCAGCATTTT,CASSLDTGTGNQPQHF
TRBD2,TRBV10-2,TRBJ2-7,few,TGCGCCAGCAGTGAGGGTAGCGGGAGGTCTGGGTTCTACGAGCAGTACTTC,CASSEGSGRSGFYEQYF
-,TRBV11-3,TRBJ2-7,-,TGTGCCAGCAGCCATGGACCATACGAGCAGTACTTC,CASSHGPYEQYF
TRBD1,TRBV28,TRBJ1-5,-,TGTGCCAGCAGGGGCCCGGGACAGGGGAGCCAGCCCCAGCATTTT,CASRGPGQGSQPQHF
-,TRBV7-3,TRBJ2-7,-,TGTGCCAGCAGCCCACAGGGAGGGACAGCCTACGAGCAGTACTTC,CASSPQGGTAYEQYF
-,TRBV5-1,TRBJ1-3,once,TGCGCCAGCAGTTCCTCGGGGGCAACTGGAAACACCATATATTTT,CASSSSGATGNTIYF
-,TRBV28,TRBJ2-7,few,-,CASSSPPVAGGSYF